What follows describes a single T cell receptor (beta chain). This specimen belongs to a study of blood T cell repertoires in COVID-19. Study-level background: The origin of the acute and convalescent COVID-19 samples was the United States, Italy and Spain.

The authors' processing: Reference gene primers were amplified, and this amplification served to estimate nucleated cell counts. The data were produced by immunoSEQ multiplex PCR, yet TCRdb's version contains in-frame clones alone and is incomplete. That table supplies the V and J calls and clone size; D and trimming were determined from the DNA. The data hold 650,000 to 800,000 clones, with around 89% observed a single time. The germline gives CDR1 MDHEN, CDR2 SYDVKM. Trimming took off 4 bases at V and 9 bases at J, with 11 bases between the two ends. The CDR3 consists of 12 residues. This clonotype was sampled from a woman between 18 and 29 years old with acute or convalescent COVID-19. This rearrangement joins TRBV28 to TRBJ2-3; a possible D gene is TRBD1 (6 bases). Sequencing was done on a sample of peripheral blood. The CDR3 spells CASSSDRYTQYF. The CDR3 DNA reads as TGTGCCAGCAGTTCGGACAGATACACGCAGTATTTT.